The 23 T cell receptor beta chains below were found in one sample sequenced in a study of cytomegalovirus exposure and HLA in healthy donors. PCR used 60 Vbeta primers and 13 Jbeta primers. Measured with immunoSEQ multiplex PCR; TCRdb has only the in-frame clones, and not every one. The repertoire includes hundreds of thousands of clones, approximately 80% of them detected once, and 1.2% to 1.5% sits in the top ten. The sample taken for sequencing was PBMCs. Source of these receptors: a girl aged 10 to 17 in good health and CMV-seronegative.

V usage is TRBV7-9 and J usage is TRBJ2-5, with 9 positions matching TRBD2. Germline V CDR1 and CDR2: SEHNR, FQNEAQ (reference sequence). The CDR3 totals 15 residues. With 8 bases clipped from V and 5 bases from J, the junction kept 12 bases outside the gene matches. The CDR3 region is CASSPRLADEETQYF. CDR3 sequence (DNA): TGTGCCAGCTCACCAAGACTAGCGGATGAGGAGACCCAGTACTTC.

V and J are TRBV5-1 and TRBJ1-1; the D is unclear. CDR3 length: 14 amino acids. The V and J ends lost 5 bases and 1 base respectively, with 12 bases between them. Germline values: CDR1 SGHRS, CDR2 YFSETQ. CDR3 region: CASSIVRGNTEAFF. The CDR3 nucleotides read TGCGCCAGCAGTATCGTCCGGGGGAACACTGAAGCTTTCTTT. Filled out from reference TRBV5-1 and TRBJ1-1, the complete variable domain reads KAGVTQTPRYLIKTRGQQVTLSCSPISGHRSVSWYQQTPGQGLQFLFEYFSETQRNKGNFPGRFSGRQFSNSRSEMNVSTLELGDSALYLCASSIVRGNTEAFFGQGTRLTVV.

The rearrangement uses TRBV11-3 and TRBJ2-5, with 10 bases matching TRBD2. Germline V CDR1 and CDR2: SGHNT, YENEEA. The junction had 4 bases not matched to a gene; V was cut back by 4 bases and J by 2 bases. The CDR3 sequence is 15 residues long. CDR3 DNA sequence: TGTGCCAGCAGCTCCGGACTAGCGGAACAAGAGACCCAGTACTTC. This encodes CASSSGLAEQETQYF.

CDR3 residues: CATSRDGQGNQPQHF. In nucleotides, the CDR3 is TGTGCCACCAGCAGAGATGGTCAGGGCAATCAGCCCCAGCATTTT. The chain recombines TRBV15 with TRBJ1-5; D is uncertain. The V and J ends lost 0 bases and 2 bases respectively, with 8 bases between them. The germline gives CDR1 LNHNV, CDR2 YYDKDF (reference sequence). CDR3 length: 15 residues.

CDR3 sequence reads: CASWALGTGHYEQYF. CDR3 nucleotides: TGTGCCAGCTGGGCCCTCGGGACAGGGCACTACGAGCAGTACTTC. The chain has TRBV28 and TRBJ2-7, with TRBD1 matching 9 bases. With V trimmed by 8 bases and J by 3 bases, 11 bases remained unmatched. This CDR3 is 15 amino acids long. Germline lookup yields CDR1 MDHEN and CDR2 SYDVKM.

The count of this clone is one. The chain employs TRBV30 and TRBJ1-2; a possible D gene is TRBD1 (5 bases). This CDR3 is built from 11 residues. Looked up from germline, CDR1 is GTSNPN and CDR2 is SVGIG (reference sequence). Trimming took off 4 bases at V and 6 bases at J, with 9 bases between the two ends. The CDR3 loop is CAWTGLDGYTF. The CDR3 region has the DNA TGTGCCTGGACAGGGTTGGATGGCTACACCTTC.

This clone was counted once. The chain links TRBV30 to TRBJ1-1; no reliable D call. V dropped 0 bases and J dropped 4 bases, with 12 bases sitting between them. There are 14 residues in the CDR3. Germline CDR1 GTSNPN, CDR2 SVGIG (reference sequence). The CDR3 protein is CAWSVRVLGTEAFF. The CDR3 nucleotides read TGTGCCTGGAGTGTACGGGTTTTGGGCACTGAAGCTTTCTTT.

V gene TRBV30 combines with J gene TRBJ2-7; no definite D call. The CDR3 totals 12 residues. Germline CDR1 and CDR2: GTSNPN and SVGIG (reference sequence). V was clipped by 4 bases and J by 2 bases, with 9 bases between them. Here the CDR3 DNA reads TGTGCCTGGAATGGCGGTACCTACGAGCAGTACTTC. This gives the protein CAWNGGTYEQYF.

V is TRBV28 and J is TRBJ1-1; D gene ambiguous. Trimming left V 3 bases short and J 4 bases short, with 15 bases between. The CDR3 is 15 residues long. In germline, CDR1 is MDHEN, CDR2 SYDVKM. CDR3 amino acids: CASSFGSLGFTEAFF. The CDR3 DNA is TGTGCCAGCAGTTTTGGGAGCCTGGGATTCACTGAAGCTTTCTTT.

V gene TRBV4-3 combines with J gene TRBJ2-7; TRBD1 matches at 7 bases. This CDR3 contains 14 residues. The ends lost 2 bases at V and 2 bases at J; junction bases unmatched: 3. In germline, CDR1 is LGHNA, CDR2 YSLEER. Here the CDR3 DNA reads TGCGCCAGCAGCCAAATAGGACAGGCCTACGAGCAGTACTTC. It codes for CASSQIGQAYEQYF.

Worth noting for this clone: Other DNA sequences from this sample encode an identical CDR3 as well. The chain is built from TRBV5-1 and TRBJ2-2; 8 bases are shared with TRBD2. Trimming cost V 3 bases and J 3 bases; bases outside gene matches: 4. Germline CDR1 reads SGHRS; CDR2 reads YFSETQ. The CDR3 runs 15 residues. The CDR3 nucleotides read TGCGCCAGCAGCTCACTCGGGGGGGACACCGGGGAGCTGTTTTTT. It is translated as CASSSLGGDTGELFF.

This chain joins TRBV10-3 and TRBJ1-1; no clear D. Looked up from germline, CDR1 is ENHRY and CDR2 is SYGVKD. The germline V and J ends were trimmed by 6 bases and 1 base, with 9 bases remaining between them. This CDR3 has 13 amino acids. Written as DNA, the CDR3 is TGTGCCATCAGGGGAGGTCGGAACACTGAAGCTTTCTTT. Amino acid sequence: CAIRGGRNTEAFF.

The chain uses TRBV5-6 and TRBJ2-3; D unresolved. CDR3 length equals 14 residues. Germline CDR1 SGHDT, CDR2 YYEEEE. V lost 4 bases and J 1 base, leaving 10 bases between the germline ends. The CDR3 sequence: CASSPSPGTDTQYF. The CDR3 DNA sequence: TGTGCCAGCAGCCCGAGTCCGGGCACAGATACGCAGTATTTT.

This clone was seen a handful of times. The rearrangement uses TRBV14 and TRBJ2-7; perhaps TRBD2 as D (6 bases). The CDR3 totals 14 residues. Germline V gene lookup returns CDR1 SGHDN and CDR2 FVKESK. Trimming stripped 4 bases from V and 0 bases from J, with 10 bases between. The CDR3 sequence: CASSRRAGSYEQYF. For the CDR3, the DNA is TGTGCCAGCAGCCGTCGAGCGGGCTCCTACGAGCAGTACTTC. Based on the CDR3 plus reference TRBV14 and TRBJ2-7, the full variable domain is EAGVTQFPSHSVIEKGQTVTLRCDPISGHDNLYWYRRVMGKEIKFLLHFVKESKQDESGMPNNRFLAERTGGTYSTLKVQPAELEDSGVYFCASSRRAGSYEQYFGPGTRLTVT.

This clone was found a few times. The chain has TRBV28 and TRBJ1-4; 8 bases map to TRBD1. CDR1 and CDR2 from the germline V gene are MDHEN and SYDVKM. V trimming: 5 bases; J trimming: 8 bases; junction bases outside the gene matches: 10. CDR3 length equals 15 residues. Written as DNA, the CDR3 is TGTGCCAGCAGTCCTATACAGGGGGTGCAGGAAAAACTGTTTTTT. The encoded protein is CASSPIQGVQEKLFF.

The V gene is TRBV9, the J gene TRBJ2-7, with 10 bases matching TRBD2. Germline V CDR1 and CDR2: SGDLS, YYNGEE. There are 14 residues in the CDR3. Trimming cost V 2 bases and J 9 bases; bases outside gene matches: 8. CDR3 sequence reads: CASSVELAGVGQYF. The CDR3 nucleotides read TGTGCCAGCAGCGTGGAGCTAGCGGGGGTAGGGCAGTACTTC.

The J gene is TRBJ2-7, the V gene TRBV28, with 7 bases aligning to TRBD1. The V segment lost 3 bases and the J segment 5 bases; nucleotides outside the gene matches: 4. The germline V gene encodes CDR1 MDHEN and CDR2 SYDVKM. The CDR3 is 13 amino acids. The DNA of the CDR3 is TGTGCCAGCAGTTTCGACAGGGACGACGAGCAGTACTTC. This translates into CASSFDRDDEQYF. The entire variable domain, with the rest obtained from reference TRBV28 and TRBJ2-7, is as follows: DVKVTQSSRYLVKRTGEKVFLECVQDMDHENMFWYRQDPGLGLRLIYFSYDVKMKEKGDIPEGYSVSREKKERFSLILESASTNQTSMYLCASSFDRDDEQYFGPGTRLTVT.

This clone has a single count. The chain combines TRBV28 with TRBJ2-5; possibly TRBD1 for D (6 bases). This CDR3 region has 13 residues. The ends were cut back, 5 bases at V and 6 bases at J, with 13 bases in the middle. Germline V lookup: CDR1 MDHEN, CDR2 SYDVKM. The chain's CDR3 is CASSLQGGKTQYF. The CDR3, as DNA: TGTGCCAGCAGTCTACAGGGTGGGAAGACCCAGTACTTC.

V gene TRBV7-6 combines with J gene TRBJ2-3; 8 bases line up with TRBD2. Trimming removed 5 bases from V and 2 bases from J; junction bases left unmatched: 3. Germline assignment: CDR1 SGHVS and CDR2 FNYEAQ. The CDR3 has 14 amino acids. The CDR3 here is CASSRGGPTDTQYF. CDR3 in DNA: TGTGCCAGCAGCCGCGGGGGGCCCACAGATACGCAGTATTTT.

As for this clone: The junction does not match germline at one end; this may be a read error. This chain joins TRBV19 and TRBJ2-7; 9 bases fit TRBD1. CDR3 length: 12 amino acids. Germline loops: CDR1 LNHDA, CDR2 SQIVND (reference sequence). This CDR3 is CASRNGQGRMDF. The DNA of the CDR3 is TGTGCCAGTAGGAACGGACAGGGGCGGATGGACTTC.

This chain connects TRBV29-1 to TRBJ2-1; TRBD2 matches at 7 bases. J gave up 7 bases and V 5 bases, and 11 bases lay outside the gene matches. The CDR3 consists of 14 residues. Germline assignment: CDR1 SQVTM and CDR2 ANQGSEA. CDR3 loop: CSVWGGGTPNEQFF. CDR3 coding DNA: TGCAGCGTTTGGGGCGGGGGAACTCCTAATGAGCAGTTCTTC.

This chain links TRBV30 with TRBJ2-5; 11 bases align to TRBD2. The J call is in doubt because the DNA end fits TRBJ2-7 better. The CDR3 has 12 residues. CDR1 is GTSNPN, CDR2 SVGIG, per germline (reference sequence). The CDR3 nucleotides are TGTGCCTGGGGACTAGCGGGTGACGAGCAGTACTTC. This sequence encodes CAWGLAGDEQYF.

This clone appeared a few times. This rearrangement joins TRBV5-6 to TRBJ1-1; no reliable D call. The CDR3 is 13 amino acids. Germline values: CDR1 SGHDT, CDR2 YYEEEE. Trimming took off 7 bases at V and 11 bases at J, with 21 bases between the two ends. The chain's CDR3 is CASSRPGPRSAFF. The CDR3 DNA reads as TGTGCCAGCTCTCGGCCGGGTCCCCGGAGCGCTTTCTTT.